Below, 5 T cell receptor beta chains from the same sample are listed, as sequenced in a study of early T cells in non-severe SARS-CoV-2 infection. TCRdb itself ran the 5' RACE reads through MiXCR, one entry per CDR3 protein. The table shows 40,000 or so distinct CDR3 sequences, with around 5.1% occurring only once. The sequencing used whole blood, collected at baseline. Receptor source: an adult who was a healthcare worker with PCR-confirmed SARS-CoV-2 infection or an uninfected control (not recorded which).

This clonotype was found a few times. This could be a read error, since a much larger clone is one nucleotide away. The CDR3 reads CASSLAPLGACEQYF. CDR3 nucleotides: TGCGCCAGCAGCTTGGCTCCCCTGGGAGCCTGCGAGCAGTACTTC. The chain couples TRBV5-1 to TRBJ2-7; a possible D gene is TRBD2 (5 bases). V shed 0 bases and J shed 6 bases, with 16 bases lying between them. This CDR3 is 15 amino acids long. Germline V gene lookup returns CDR1 SGHRS and CDR2 YFSETQ.

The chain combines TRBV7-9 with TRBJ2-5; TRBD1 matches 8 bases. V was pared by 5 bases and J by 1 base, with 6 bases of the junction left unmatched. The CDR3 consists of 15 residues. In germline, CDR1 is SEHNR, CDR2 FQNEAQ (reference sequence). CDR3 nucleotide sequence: TGTGCCAGCAGCGGAAGGACAGGGACCCAAGAGACCCAGTACTTC. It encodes CASSGRTGTQETQYF.

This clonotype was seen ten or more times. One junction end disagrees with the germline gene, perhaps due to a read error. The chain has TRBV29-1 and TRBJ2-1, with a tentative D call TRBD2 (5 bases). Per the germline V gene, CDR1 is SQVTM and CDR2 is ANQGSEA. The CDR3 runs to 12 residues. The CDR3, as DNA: TGCAGCGTTGGCCTTTCGGACTCGCGTTTGGTCTTC. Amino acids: CSVGLSDSRLVF.

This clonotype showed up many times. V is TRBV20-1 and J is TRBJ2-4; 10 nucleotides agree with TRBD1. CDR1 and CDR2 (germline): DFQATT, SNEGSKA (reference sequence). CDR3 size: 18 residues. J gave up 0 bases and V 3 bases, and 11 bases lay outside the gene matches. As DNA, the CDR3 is TGCAGTGCTAGGAGAGGACAGGGGGGTTTAAGAGCCAAAAACATTCAGTACTTC. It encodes CSARRGQGGLRAKNIQYF.

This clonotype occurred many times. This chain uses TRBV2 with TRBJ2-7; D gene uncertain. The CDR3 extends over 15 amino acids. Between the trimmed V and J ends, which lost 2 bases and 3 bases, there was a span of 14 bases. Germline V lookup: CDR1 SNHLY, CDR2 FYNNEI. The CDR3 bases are TGTGCCAGCAGTGAAACGGTTGGCCAGATCTACGAGCAGTACTTC. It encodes CASSETVGQIYEQYF.